Listed here are 14 T cell receptor beta chains from one sample, sequenced in a study of shared clonotypes between healthy human individuals. The repertoire was sequenced with immunoSEQ multiplex PCR; TCRdb's copy has only in-frame clones and lacks some. The sample yields 550,000 to 850,000 clones, roughly two thirds seen once. Sequencing input: memory CD4+ T cells sorted from blood. Subset in this sample: CD45RA-negative fraction. The origin of the receptors is a woman in her twenties or thirties in good health.

A remark on this clone: This CDR3 is also generated by other DNA sequences in the sample. The chain has TRBV5-1 and TRBJ2-5; TRBD2 is a possible D gene (5 bases). The CDR3 is 13 residues long. V shed 4 bases and J shed 5 bases, with 12 bases lying between them. Germline lookup yields CDR1 SGHRS and CDR2 YFSETQ. CDR3 loop: CASSPGSGETQYF. The CDR3 nucleotides are TGCGCCAGCAGCCCGGGATCTGGGGAGACCCAGTACTTC. Using reference TRBV5-1 and TRBJ2-5 for the parts outside the CDR3, the full variable domain is KAGVTQTPRYLIKTRGQQVTLSCSPISGHRSVSWYQQTPGQGLQFLFEYFSETQRNKGNFPGRFSGRQFSNSRSEMNVSTLELGDSALYLCASSPGSGETQYFGPGTRLLVL.

Only one count was recorded for this clone. The CDR3 loop reads CATALNRDRGGGLTF. CDR3 bases: TGTGCCACCGCTCTAAACCGGGACAGGGGAGGTGGGCTCACCTTC. The chain uses TRBV6-5 and TRBJ1-2, with 10 bases matching TRBD1. The V and J ends lost 10 bases and 13 bases, in that order; junction bases with no gene match: 21. The V gene's germline CDR1 is MNHEY and CDR2 SVGAGI. CDR3 length: 15 residues.

V usage is TRBV7-9 and J usage is TRBJ1-1; 8 bases map to TRBD1. The CDR3 consists of 13 residues. With 5 bases clipped from V and 9 bases from J, the junction kept 8 bases outside the gene matches. Germline V gives CDR1 SEHNR, CDR2 FQNEAQ (reference sequence). CDR3: CASSKSDRVKAFF. CDR3 in DNA: TGTGCCAGCAGCAAATCGGACAGGGTAAAAGCTTTCTTT.

V usage is TRBV29-1 and J usage is TRBJ2-1; perhaps TRBD1 as D (6 bases). This CDR3 has 15 amino acids. Trimming took 7 bases from V and 6 from J, leaving 22 bases between them. Germline V gene lookup returns CDR1 SQVTM and CDR2 ANQGSEA. In DNA form, the CDR3 reads TGCAGCGCGCGCCCCACAGGGTGGGCCCGCAATGAGCAGTTCTTC. Protein sequence: CSARPTGWARNEQFF.

The chain carries TRBV6-6 and TRBJ1-4; TRBD1 aligns across 7 bases. Germline-derived CDR1 and CDR2 are MNHNY and SVGAGI (reference sequence). This CDR3 is 15 amino acids long. J lost 4 bases, V lost 1 base, and 3 bases had no gene match. In nucleotides, the CDR3 is TGTGCCAGCAGTTACTTCGGGACAGATAATGAAAAACTGTTTTTT. Translating gives CASSYFGTDNEKLFF.

The V call is TRBV4-1, the J call TRBJ2-1; D is perhaps TRBD1 (6 bases). The germline V gene has CDR1 MGHRA and CDR2 YSYEKL. Trimming took off 0 bases at V and 3 bases at J, with 9 bases between the two ends. The CDR3 runs to 15 residues. The CDR3 reads CASSQDQGNYNEQFF. DNA for the CDR3: TGCGCCAGCAGCCAAGACCAGGGGAACTACAATGAGCAGTTCTTC.

The chain joins TRBV18 to TRBJ1-2; D may be TRBD1 (6 bases). V lost 5 bases to trimming and J lost 8 bases, with 18 bases between them. The germline gives CDR1 KGHSH, CDR2 LQKENI. The CDR3 covers 14 residues. The CDR3 DNA is TGTGCCAGCTCAAAAAACTCAGGGGAGAGGGGCTACACCTTC. It yields the protein CASSKNSGERGYTF.

In nucleotides, the CDR3 is TGTGCCAGCCAAGGGCCCTCGCGGGATGAGACCCAGTACTTC. Its translation: CASQGPSRDETQYF. This sequence joins TRBV7-6 and TRBJ2-5; a possible D gene is TRBD2 (6 bases). The V gene lost 8 bases and the J gene lost 5 bases, with 18 bases spanning the gap. Looked up from germline, CDR1 is SGHVS and CDR2 is FNYEAQ. There are 14 residues in the CDR3.

The chain employs TRBV27 and TRBJ2-2, with a tentative D call TRBD1 (5 bases). With 5 bases removed from V and 0 bases from J, the gap between germline ends came to 13 bases. This CDR3 comprises 16 residues. Germline V CDR1 and CDR2: MNHEY, SMNVEV (reference sequence). The CDR3 loop is CASSKRTSSNTGELFF. The CDR3 DNA sequence: TGTGCCAGCAGTAAGAGGACATCTTCGAACACCGGGGAGCTGTTTTTT.

The J gene is TRBJ2-3, the V gene TRBV7-2; D ambiguous. The V and J ends lost 2 bases and 2 bases respectively, with 11 bases between them. Germline CDR1 is SGHTA and CDR2 is FQGNSA. This CDR3 is 15 amino acids long. The CDR3 is CASSLTSTVTDTQYF. The CDR3 DNA reads as TGTGCCAGCAGCTTAACTTCGACCGTCACAGATACGCAGTATTTT.

The gene calls are TRBV7-9 and TRBJ1-4, with D possibly being TRBD1 (6 bases). The germline V and J ends were trimmed by 2 bases and 7 bases, with 17 bases remaining between them. CDR1 and CDR2 from the germline V gene are SEHNR and FQNEAQ (reference sequence). This CDR3 is built from 16 residues. The CDR3 spells CASSLYLRGAGEKLFF. CDR3 coding DNA: TGTGCCAGCAGCTTATATCTTCGGGGGGCGGGTGAAAAACTGTTTTTT.

A note on this clone: A read error is possible here, since a much larger clone lies one base away. Other DNA sequences in the same sample also yield this CDR3. The J gene is TRBJ2-3, the V gene TRBV5-1; 10 bases are a match to TRBD1. The CDR3 is made up of 14 amino acids. CDR1 SGHRS and CDR2 YFSETQ come from the germline V gene. Trimming took 4 bases from V and 3 from J; bases not matched to a gene: 2. CDR3 coding DNA: TGCGCCAGCAGCGTGGGACAGGGGACAGATACGCAGTATTTT. Translating gives CASSVGQGTDTQYF. Looking up the rest from reference TRBV5-1 and TRBJ2-3 gives the full variable domain: KAGVTQTPRYLIKTRGQQVTLSCSPISGHRSVSWYQQTPGQGLQFLFEYFSETQRNKGNFPGRFSGRQFSNSRSEMNVSTLELGDSALYLCASSVGQGTDTQYFGPGTRLTVL.

The J gene is TRBJ2-7, the V gene TRBV7-2; possibly TRBD2 for D (6 bases). The CDR3 has 14 residues. Germline V gene sequence: CDR1 SGHTA, CDR2 FQGNSA. Trimming left V 1 base short and J 4 bases short, with 11 bases between. The CDR3 nucleotides read TGTGCCAGCAGCTTAGTTGAGACTAGGTACGAGCAGTACTTC. Translated: CASSLVETRYEQYF. Using reference TRBV7-2 and TRBJ2-7 for the parts outside the CDR3, the full variable domain is GAGVSQSPSNKVTEKGKDVELRCDPISGHTALYWYRQSLGQGLEFLIYFQGNSAPDKSGLPSDRFSAERTGGSVSTLTIQRTQQEDSAVYLCASSLVETRYEQYFGPGTRLTVT.

This clone was detected a few times. This sample includes further DNA sequences coding for the same CDR3. V and J are TRBV27 and TRBJ1-2, with D maybe TRBD1 (5 bases). Trimming took off 3 bases at V and 4 bases at J, with 12 bases between the two ends. CDR3 length equals 14 residues. The germline gives CDR1 MNHEY, CDR2 SMNVEV (reference sequence). CDR3 bases: TGTGCCAGCAGTTTTTCGCAGGGCCCCTATGGCTACACCTTC. Translating gives CASSFSQGPYGYTF.